The text below deals with one TCR beta chain. In this sample, this clonotype turned up many times. There is no known antigen for this receptor. Base qualities were left out, and no much larger clone turns up one base away. This record belongs to a study of blood T cells in healthy people across ages (dated by TCRdb to about 2015). As for the study more broadly: In model experiments, template switching captured about one uniquely barcoded TCR beta cDNA molecule for every two T cells. Age-related changes in TCR beta repertoire diversity were measured in the study by deep sequencing normalized with unique cDNA molecular identifiers. The donors were split into four age groups: young (average roughly 15 years), middle-aged (39), aged (over 55) and long-lived (approximately 80). To avoid experimental bias, donors of different ages were distributed randomly across sequencing lanes. For two donors (one aged 18 to 29 and one aged 80 or older), the study analyzed two additional independent replicas of 1 million unique cDNA reads from the same blood draw.

The research as a whole found: Observed TCR beta diversity correlated strongly with the percentage of naive T cells measured by flow cytometry. Estimates of total diversity from one million sequenced T cells were regarded as lower bounds and underestimates. Because the CMV infection status of the donors was unknown, age-related changes in expanded clonotypes may potentially have been confounded. As age increased, observed TCR beta diversity per million T cells dropped in a roughly linear way, and a significant reduction was already evident by age 40. Compared with the aged group, the long-lived group had more naive CD4+ T cells, fewer expanded clones and increased TCR diversity, suggesting age selection. Conclusive comparison of naive and antigen-experienced compartments was prevented by the profiling of bulk unsorted PBMCs.

The donors were 40 or so Caucasian individuals from Russia, aged roughly 6 to 100 years, who were systemically healthy. Each donor gave ten milliliters of peripheral blood, drawn into EDTA-treated Vacutainer tubes. PBMCs were isolated by Ficoll-Paque density-gradient centrifugation, with at least 7 million obtained per sample. Total RNA, at least 6 micrograms per sample, was extracted from PBMCs with Trizol reagent. For every donor, an aliquot of PBMCs went through flow cytometry to measure the percentages of naive CD45RAhigh/CD27high T cells. The germline ends are 9 bases apart after V is trimmed by 3 bases and J by 4 bases. Measured from the cysteine to the phenylalanine, the CDR3 is 13 residues long. The kept DNA is CDR3 alone, 39 bases in frame from the first base. The protocol used for the library was 5' RACE. The instrument given in TCRdb is Illumina HiSeq 2500. A second PCR of about 6 to 11 cycles was performed with a sample-barcoded 5' primer and a J-beta primer mix. Each TCR beta cDNA molecule received a unique molecular identifier from a template-switch 5' adaptor carrying 12 random nucleotides. Each sample yielded at least 3 million CDR3-containing paired-end reads. First-strand cDNA was synthesized from all RNA with the Mint cDNA synthesis kit, primed by a TRBC-specific oligonucleotide. Following uracil-DNA glycosylase treatment, a first 18-cycle PCR with universal primers M1SS and BC2_uni_R was performed on all cDNA. The authors' analysis ran thus. For normalization, 1 million high-quality reads were randomly selected from each sample, with every read carrying a distinct molecular identifier. Reads with shared molecular identifiers were discarded instead of being binned into consensus sequences. CDR3 identification, clonotype clustering and error correction used MiTCR with a Q25 quality threshold and the strictest error-elimination algorithm. A nonparametric unseen species model with Euler transformation was used to estimate lower-bound total TCR beta diversity. TCRdb trimmed the raw reads at Q25, called clones with MiXCR and kept productive beta chains. Rows with a matching CDR3 protein are joined into one entry that keeps the most common DNA and genes. The V and J calls and clone size are TCRdb's, not the authors'. Present in this sample are 700,000 or so distinct CDR3 sequences, about 20% of which were seen just once. Around 22% of the sample is held by the ten biggest clonotypes.

Sequences were obtained from blood. The TCR originated in a man in his 70s in good health. This receptor chain uses TRBV12-3 or TRBV12-4 and TRBJ1-1, with the D gene uncertain. The CDR3 region reads CASSFSGSTEAFF. The DNA sequence is as follows: TGTGCCAGCAGTTTCAGCGGGAGCACTGAAGCTTTCTTT.